This T cell receptor (beta chain) was identified during a study of blood T cells in healthy people across ages. This CDR3 region has 13 residues. Germline V lookup: CDR1 MNHEY, CDR2 SMNVEV (reference sequence). Through a sample-barcoded 5' primer and a J-beta primer mix, a second PCR was run for roughly 6 to 11 cycles. TCRdb called the 5' RACE reads again in MiXCR, with one record for every CDR3 protein. The repertoire holds 650,000 to 950,000 distinct CDR3 sequences, with around 42% as singletons. This clonotype was seen a handful of times. What it recognizes is unknown. Study-wide points: Researchers judged that diversity estimates from one million T cells fell short of true values.

The receptor was isolated from a man aged 60-69 years in good health. The sample was blood. The chain couples TRBV27 to TRBJ2-5, with TRBD1 identical over 8 bases. The end of the DNA aligns better with TRBJ2-7, so the J call may be wrong. The DNA for the CDR3 is TGTGCCAGCAGAGGACAGGGATCGGGCGAGCAGTACTTC. Translated, it gives CASRGQGSGEQYF.